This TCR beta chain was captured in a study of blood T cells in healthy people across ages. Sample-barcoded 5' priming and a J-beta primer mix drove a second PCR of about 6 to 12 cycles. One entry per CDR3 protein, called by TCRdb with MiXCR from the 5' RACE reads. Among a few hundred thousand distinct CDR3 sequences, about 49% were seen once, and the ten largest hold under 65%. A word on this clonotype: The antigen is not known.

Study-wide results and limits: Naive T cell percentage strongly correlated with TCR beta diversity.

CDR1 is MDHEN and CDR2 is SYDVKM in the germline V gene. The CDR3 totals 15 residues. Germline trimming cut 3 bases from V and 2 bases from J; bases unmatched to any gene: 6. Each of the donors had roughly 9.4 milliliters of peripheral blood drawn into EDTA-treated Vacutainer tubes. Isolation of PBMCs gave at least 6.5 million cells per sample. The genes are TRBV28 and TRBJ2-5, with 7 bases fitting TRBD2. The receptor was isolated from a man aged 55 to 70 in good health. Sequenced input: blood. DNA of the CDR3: TGTGCCAGCAGTTTCAATGCGGGAGCACAAGAGACCCAGTACTTC. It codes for CASSFNAGAQETQYF.